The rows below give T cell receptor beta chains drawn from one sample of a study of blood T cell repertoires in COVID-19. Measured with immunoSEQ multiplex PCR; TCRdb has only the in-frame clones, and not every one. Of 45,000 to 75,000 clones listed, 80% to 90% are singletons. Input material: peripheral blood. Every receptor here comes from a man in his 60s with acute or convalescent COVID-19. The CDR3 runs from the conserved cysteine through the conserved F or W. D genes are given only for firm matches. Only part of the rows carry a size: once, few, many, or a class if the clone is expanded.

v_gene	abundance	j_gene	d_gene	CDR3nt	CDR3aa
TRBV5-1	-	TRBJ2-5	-	TGCGCCAGCAGCTTGGGGCTTCTGGAGACCCAGTACTTC	CASSLGLLETQYF
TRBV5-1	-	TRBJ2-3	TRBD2	TGCGCCAGCAGCTTACGTAGCGGGGGTAGCACAGATACGCAGTATTTT	CASSLRSGGSTDTQYF
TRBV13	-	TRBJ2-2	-	TGTGCCAGCAGCGACAAGGGACAGAACACCGGGGAGCTGTTTTTT	CASSDKGQNTGELFF
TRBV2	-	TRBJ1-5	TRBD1	TGTGCCAGCAGCCAGGGGGAGTATCAGCCCCAGCATTTT	CASSQGEYQPQHF
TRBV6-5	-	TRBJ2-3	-	TGTGCCAGCCGACAGCACCACACAGATACGCAGTATTTT	CASRQHHTDTQYF
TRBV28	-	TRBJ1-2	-	TGTGCCAGCAGCCCCGTAGAGAGTTCTAACTATGGCTACACCTTC	CASSPVESSNYGYTF
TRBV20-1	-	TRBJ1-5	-	TGCAGTGCAGGGGATCAGCCCCAGCATTTT	CSAGDQPQHF
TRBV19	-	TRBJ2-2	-	TGTGCCAGCCGCCCTGGAGTAATTAACACCGGGGAGCTGTTTTTT	CASRPGVINTGELFF
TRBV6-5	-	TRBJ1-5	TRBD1	TGTGCCAGCAGCCGAACAGGGGTCGGCAATCAGCCCCAGCATTTT	CASSRTGVGNQPQHF
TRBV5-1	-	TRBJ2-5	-	TGCGCCAGCAGCATTACCCGGGACACCAGGGGAGAGACCCAGTACTTC	CASSITRDTRGETQYF
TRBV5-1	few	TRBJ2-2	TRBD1	TGCGCCAGCATCCCCGGGACAGGTTTTACCGGGGAGCTGTTTTTT	CASIPGTGFTGELFF
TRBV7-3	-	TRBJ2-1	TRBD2	TGTGCCAGCAGCTTACTAGCGGGAGAGACTGAGCAGTTCTTC	CASSLLAGETEQFF
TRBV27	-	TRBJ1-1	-	TGTGCCAGCAGTTTATGGTCGAATCGGGACTTAAACACTGAAGCTTTCTTT	CASSLWSNRDLNTEAFF
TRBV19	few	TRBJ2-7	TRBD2	TGTGCCAGTAGTACCGTAGCGGGCTCCTACGAGCAGTACTTC	CASSTVAGSYEQYF
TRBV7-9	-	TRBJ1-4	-	TGTGCCAGCAGCGCCTCAGGGGCGAATAATGAAAAACTGTTTTTT	CASSASGANNEKLFF
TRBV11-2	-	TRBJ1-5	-	TGTGCCAGCAGCCCTCTAACCGGGGTTAATCAGCCCCAGCATTTT	CASSPLTGVNQPQHF
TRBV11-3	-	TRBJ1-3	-	TGTGCCAGCAGCCCACAGGGTAAGGGGGCTGGAAACACCATATATTTT	CASSPQGKGAGNTIYF
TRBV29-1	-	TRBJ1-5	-	TGCAGCGCCCGACAGGATAGCAATCAGCCCCAGCATTTT	CSARQDSNQPQHF
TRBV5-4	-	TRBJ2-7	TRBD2	TGTGCCAGCAGGGAGGGGACTACATACGAGCAGTACTTC	CASREGTTYEQYF
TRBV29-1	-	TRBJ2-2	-	TGCAGCGTTTCCCTAAACGGGGAGCTGTTTTTT	CSVSLNGELFF
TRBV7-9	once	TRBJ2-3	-	TGTGCCAGCAGGTTGGAGACTAGCACAGATACGCAGTATTTT	CASRLETSTDTQYF
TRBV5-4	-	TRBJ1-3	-	TGTGCCAGCAGCCAGACATTAGGATCTGGAAACACCATATATTTT	CASSQTLGSGNTIYF
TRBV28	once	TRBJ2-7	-	TGTGCCAGCAGTCCCCGGGAGTTCGCGTCCTACGAGCAGTACTTC	CASSPREFASYEQYF
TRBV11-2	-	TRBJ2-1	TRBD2	TGTGCCAGCAGCTTCCTGACTAGCGGGAGGTACAATGAGCAGTTCTTC	CASSFLTSGRYNEQFF
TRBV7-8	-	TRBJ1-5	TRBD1	TGTGCCAGCAGCTTCCAAACCGGGACAGGCAGCAATCAGCCCCAGCATTTT	CASSFQTGTGSNQPQHF
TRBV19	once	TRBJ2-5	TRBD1	TGTGCCAGTACCGGGACAGCCAAAGAGACCCAGTACTTC	CASTGTAKETQYF
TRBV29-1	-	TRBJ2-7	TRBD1	TGCAGCGTGCAGACGGGACAGGGCTACGAGCAGTACTTC	CSVQTGQGYEQYF
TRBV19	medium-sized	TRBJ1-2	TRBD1	TGTGCCAGTAGTGCAAAGTCCGGGACAGGGGTCCTCTATGGCTACACCTTC	CASSAKSGTGVLYGYTF
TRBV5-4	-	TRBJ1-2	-	TGTGCCAGCAGTTACCCCCACTCGGATGGCTACACCTTC	CASSYPHSDGYTF
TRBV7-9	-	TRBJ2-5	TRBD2	TGTGCCAGCAGCTTCGGGGTTAGCGGGAGAGGAGAGACCCAGTACTTC	CASSFGVSGRGETQYF
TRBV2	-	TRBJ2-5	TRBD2	TGTGCCAGCAGTACACTAGCGGGGTGGGAGACCCAGTACTTC	CASSTLAGWETQYF
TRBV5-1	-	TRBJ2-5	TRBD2	TGCGCCAGCAGCTGGGCTAGCGGGGGAGTTGGGGAGACCCAGTACTTC	CASSWASGGVGETQYF
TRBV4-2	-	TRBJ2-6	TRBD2	TGTGCCAGCAGCCAAGACGAGACTAGCGCTGGGGCCAACGTCCTGACTTTC	CASSQDETSAGANVLTF
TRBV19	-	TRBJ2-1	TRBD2	TGTGCCAGTAGTATCCTAGCGGGAGGGTTCAATGAGCAGTTCTTC	CASSILAGGFNEQFF
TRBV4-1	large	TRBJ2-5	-	TGCGCCAGCAGCCAACCCGTGGACATAGAAGAGACCCAGTACTTC	CASSQPVDIEETQYF
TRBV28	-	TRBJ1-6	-	TGTGCCAGCAGTTTAATACGGGTAGTTAATTCACCCCTCCACTTT	CASSLIRVVNSPLHF
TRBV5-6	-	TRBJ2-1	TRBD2	TGTGCCAGCAGCTTGGTCAGGACTAGCGATTACAATGAGCAGTTCTTC	CASSLVRTSDYNEQFF